The 19 T cell receptor beta chains reported below all come from one sample, sequenced in a study of cytomegalovirus exposure and HLA in healthy donors (dated by TCRdb to 2017 to 2019). The library was produced with the immunoSEQ multiplex PCR assay. A mixture of 60 forward primers for TCR Vbeta segments and 13 reverse primers for TCR Jbeta segments was used in the multiplex PCR. TCRdb retrieved this table from immuneACCESS and kept in-frame rearrangements only. Not all clones are present; in checked studies, unresolved V genes account for under half, and no reason is known for the remainder. A total of about 130,000 clones appear in this sample, over 80% of them only once. The ten largest make up approximately 1.5% of the sample. The source material was PBMCs. These receptors originate from a man in his forties in good health and CMV-seronegative.

The J gene is TRBJ1-1, the V gene TRBV28; the D gene is possibly TRBD1 (5 bases). Germline V gives CDR1 MDHEN, CDR2 SYDVKM. The length of the CDR3 is 13 residues. V was trimmed by 6 bases and J by 8 bases, leaving 16 bases between them. CDR3 coding DNA: TGTGCCAGCAGCCCCGCAGGGTTTGGGGAAGCTTTCTTT. Translated, it gives CASSPAGFGEAFF.

The chain couples TRBV28 to TRBJ2-7, with 9 bases identical to TRBD1. V lost 6 bases to trimming and J lost 3 bases; unmatched junction nucleotides: 12. CDR1 is MDHEN and CDR2 is SYDVKM in the germline V gene. The CDR3 is 16 residues long. The DNA of the CDR3 is TGTGCCAGCAGACCCCCGGACAGGGGCGAGATCTACGAGCAGTACTTC. It yields the protein CASRPPDRGEIYEQYF.

The gene calls are TRBV30 and TRBJ1-6; TRBD1 matches at 11 bases. CDR1 is GTSNPN, CDR2 SVGIG, per germline (reference sequence). The junction had 3 bases not matched to a gene; V was cut back by 0 bases and J by 11 bases. This CDR3 contains 14 residues. This chain's CDR3 is CAWSVGTGGAPLHF. The CDR3 coding sequence is TGTGCCTGGAGTGTTGGGACAGGGGGAGCACCCCTCCACTTT.

The chain joins TRBV9 to TRBJ2-3; 10 nucleotides align to TRBD2. V was pared by 4 bases and J by 6 bases, with 11 bases of the junction left unmatched. Germline V gives CDR1 SGDLS, CDR2 YYNGEE. The CDR3 loop spans 16 amino acids. CDR3 in DNA: TGTGCCAGCAGCCCCCAGATAGCGGGGGGCTTGGATACGCAGTATTTT. It encodes CASSPQIAGGLDTQYF.

The chain employs TRBV13 and TRBJ1-2, with TRBD1 matching 8 bases. The V gene end was trimmed by 2 bases and the J gene end by 6 bases; junction bases not matched to a gene: 8. The CDR3 is made up of 15 amino acids. The germline V gene encodes CDR1 PRHDT and CDR2 FYEKMQ (reference sequence). CDR3 DNA sequence: TGTGCCAGCAGCTTATCAGGACAGGGTTTCGATGGCTACACCTTC. It specifies CASSLSGQGFDGYTF. Together with reference TRBV13 and TRBJ1-2, the CDR3 gives the full variable domain: AAGVIQSPRHLIKEKRETATLKCYPIPRHDTVYWYQQGPGQDPQFLISFYEKMQSDKGSIPDRFSAQQFSDYHSELNMSSLELGDSALYFCASSLSGQGFDGYTFGSGTRLTVV.

This rearrangement joins TRBV7-3 to TRBJ2-3; 7 nucleotides agree with TRBD1. Germline lookup yields CDR1 SGHTA and CDR2 FQGTGA. The V segment lost 6 bases and the J segment 8 bases; nucleotides outside the gene matches: 11. There are 14 residues in the CDR3. The CDR3 spells CASSPNRGDSTQYF. CDR3 nucleotide sequence: TGTGCCAGCAGTCCCAACAGGGGTGATAGTACGCAGTATTTT.

The CDR3 spells CASSPAGPVQPQHF. In DNA form, the CDR3 reads TGTGCCAGCAGTCCGGCAGGGCCGGTGCAGCCCCAGCATTTT. The rearrangement links TRBV25-1 to TRBJ1-5; perhaps TRBD1 as D (5 bases). Germline V gene data show CDR1 as MGHDK and CDR2 as SYGVNS. The germline V and J ends were trimmed by 5 bases and 7 bases, with 15 bases remaining between them. CDR3 length: 14 residues. The full variable domain, in which reference TRBV25-1 and TRBJ1-5 provide the parts outside the CDR3, is EADIYQTPRYLVIGTGKKITLECSQTMGHDKMYWYQQDPGMELHLIHYSYGVNSTEKGDLSSESTVSRIRTEHFPLTLESARPSHTSQYLCASSPAGPVQPQHFGDGTRLSIL.

CDR3 in amino acids: CASSPQGASISYEQYF. The DNA of the CDR3 is TGTGCCAGCAGCCCACAGGGGGCGTCCATCTCCTACGAGCAGTACTTC. This chain connects TRBV13 to TRBJ2-7, with TRBD1 matching 9 bases. The germline CDR1 and CDR2 sequences are PRHDT and FYEKMQ (reference sequence). There are 16 residues in the CDR3. The V and J ends lost 5 bases and 0 bases, in that order; junction bases with no gene match: 8.

This rearrangement joins TRBV9 to TRBJ1-4; 7 bases match TRBD1. The CDR3 spans 15 residues. The V gene end was trimmed by 5 bases and the J gene end by 8 bases; junction bases not matched to a gene: 12. Looked up from germline, CDR1 is SGDLS and CDR2 is YYNGEE. The DNA of the CDR3 is TGTGCCAGCAGTACCACCGGGACAGCGTGGGAAAAACTGTTTTTT. As protein: CASSTTGTAWEKLFF.

This clone has more than one count but fewer than ten. The chain links TRBV7-6 to TRBJ1-5; weak D call: TRBD1 (6 bases). The V end was cut by 2 bases, the J end by 7 bases, with 15 bases between. The CDR3 has 15 amino acids. Germline-derived CDR1 and CDR2 are SGHVS and FNYEAQ. The CDR3 loop is CASSLPGGGEQPQHF. The CDR3 DNA sequence: TGTGCCAGCAGCTTACCGGGCGGGGGCGAGCAGCCCCAGCATTTT.

The chain recombines TRBV27 with TRBJ1-1; TRBD1 matches 7 bases. The V gene end was trimmed by 2 bases and the J gene end by 6 bases; junction bases not matched to a gene: 3. Germline V gene sequence: CDR1 MNHEY, CDR2 SMNVEV (reference sequence). The CDR3 is 13 residues long. This chain's CDR3 is CASSLIGTAEAFF. CDR3 nucleotide sequence: TGTGCCAGCAGTTTAATAGGGACAGCTGAAGCTTTCTTT.

This clone was detected only once. The V call is TRBV7-2, the J call TRBJ2-3, with unresolved D. The germline CDR1 and CDR2 sequences are SGHTA and FQGNSA. The CDR3 length is 16 residues. Deletions cut 2 bases from V and 2 bases from J, with 14 bases between. CDR3 DNA sequence: TGTGCCAGCAGCTTATCTCCCCGCCCACACACAGATACGCAGTATTTT. Amino acid sequence: CASSLSPRPHTDTQYF.

The gene calls are TRBV21-1 and TRBJ1-2; the D call in the table, TRBD1, was not verified against the DNA. TRBV21-1 is a recognized pseudogene. This CDR3 is 16 amino acids long. CDR3 coding DNA: TGTGCCAGCAGCAAAGTTGAAGGGGTTAGGGACTATGGCTACACCTTC. Protein product: CASSKVEGVRDYGYTF.

The chain joins TRBV10-3 to TRBJ1-2, with 8 bases aligning to TRBD1. Germline CDR1 and CDR2: ENHRY and SYGVKD. The CDR3 runs 16 residues. Trimming removed 4 bases from V and 0 bases from J; junction bases left unmatched: 7. Here the CDR3 DNA reads TGTGCCATCAGTGGGCAGGGGGCCGGAGCTAACTATGGCTACACCTTC. Protein sequence: CAISGQGAGANYGYTF.

V gene TRBV6-5 combines with J gene TRBJ2-7, with a possible D match to TRBD1 (5 bases). From germline, CDR1 is MNHEY and CDR2 SVGAGI. CDR3 length: 13 residues. V was cut by 5 bases and J by 3 bases, with 11 bases left in between. CDR3 region: CASSAAQVYEQYF. The CDR3 DNA sequence: TGTGCCAGCAGTGCAGCACAGGTCTACGAGCAGTACTTC.

The V call is TRBV7-3, the J call TRBJ2-4; D possibly corresponds to TRBD2 (6 bases). V was clipped by 5 bases and J by 3 bases, with 11 bases between them. Germline lookup yields CDR1 SGHTA and CDR2 FQGTGA. The CDR3 is made up of 14 amino acids. CDR3 region: CASSHGGVKNIQYF. The CDR3 DNA reads as TGTGCCAGCAGCCACGGCGGGGTCAAAAACATTCAGTACTTC. Full variable domain (missing parts from reference TRBV7-3 and TRBJ2-4): GAGVSQTPSNKVTEKGKYVELRCDPISGHTALYWYRQSLGQGPEFLIYFQGTGAADDSGLPNDRFFAVRPEGSVSTLKIQRTERGDSAVYLCASSHGGVKNIQYFGAGTRLSVL.

The chain employs TRBV7-8 and TRBJ2-7; TRBD1 matches 10 bases. V was pared by 4 bases and J by 0 bases, with 9 bases of the junction left unmatched. This CDR3 has 17 amino acids. Germline CDR1 SGHVS, CDR2 FQNEAQ. The CDR3 loop reads CASSSPGQGPFSYEQYF. In DNA, the CDR3 is TGTGCCAGCAGCTCGCCGGGACAGGGGCCTTTCTCCTACGAGCAGTACTTC.

The V and J genes are TRBV13 and TRBJ2-1; TRBD2 matches 12 bases. J was trimmed by 5 bases and V by 5 bases; bases with no gene match: 4. Germline V gene data show CDR1 as PRHDT and CDR2 as FYEKMQ (reference sequence). CDR3 length equals 15 residues. This CDR3 is CASSGRLAGDNEQFF. As DNA, the CDR3 is TGTGCCAGCAGCGGACGACTAGCGGGGGACAATGAGCAGTTCTTC.

This chain uses TRBV19 with TRBJ2-1, with D possibly matching TRBD2 (6 bases). The germline V gene encodes CDR1 LNHDA and CDR2 SQIVND (reference sequence). CDR3 length: 15 residues. Trimming took 1 base from V and 2 from J, leaving 9 bases between them. The CDR3 DNA reads as TGTGCCAGTAGTATAGTGACGGGGGCCTACAATGAGCAGTTCTTC. It yields the protein CASSIVTGAYNEQFF. The full variable domain, with the rest looked up from reference TRBV19 and TRBJ2-1, is DGGITQSPKYLFRKEGQNVTLSCEQNLNHDAMYWYRQDPGQGLRLIYYSQIVNDFQKGDIAEGYSVSREKKESFPLTVTSAQKNPTAFYLCASSIVTGAYNEQFFGPGTRLTVL.